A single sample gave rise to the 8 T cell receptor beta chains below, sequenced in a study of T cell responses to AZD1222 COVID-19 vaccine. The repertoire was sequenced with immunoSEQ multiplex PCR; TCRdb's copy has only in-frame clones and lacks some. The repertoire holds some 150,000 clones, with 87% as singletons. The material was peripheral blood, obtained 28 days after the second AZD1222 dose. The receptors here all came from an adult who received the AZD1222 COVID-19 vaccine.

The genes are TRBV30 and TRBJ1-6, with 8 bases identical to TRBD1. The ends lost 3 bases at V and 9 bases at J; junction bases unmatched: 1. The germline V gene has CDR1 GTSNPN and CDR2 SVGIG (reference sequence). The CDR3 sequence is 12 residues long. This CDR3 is CAWRDRGSPLHF. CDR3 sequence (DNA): TGTGCCTGGAGAGACAGGGGTTCACCCCTCCACTTT.

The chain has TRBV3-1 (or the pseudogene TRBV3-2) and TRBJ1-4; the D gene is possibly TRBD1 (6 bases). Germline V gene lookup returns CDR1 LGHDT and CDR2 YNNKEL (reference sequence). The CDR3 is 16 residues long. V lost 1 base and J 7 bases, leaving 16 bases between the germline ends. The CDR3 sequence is CASSQVGQLATEKLFF. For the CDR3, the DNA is TGTGCCAGCAGCCAAGTAGGACAGTTGGCAACTGAAAAACTGTTTTTT.

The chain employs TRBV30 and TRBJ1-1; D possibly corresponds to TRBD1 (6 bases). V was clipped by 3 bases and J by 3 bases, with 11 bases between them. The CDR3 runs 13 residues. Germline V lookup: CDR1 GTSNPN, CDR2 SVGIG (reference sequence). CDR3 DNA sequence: TGTGCCTGGAGCCGGGACATTGACACTGAAGCTTTCTTT. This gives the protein CAWSRDIDTEAFF.

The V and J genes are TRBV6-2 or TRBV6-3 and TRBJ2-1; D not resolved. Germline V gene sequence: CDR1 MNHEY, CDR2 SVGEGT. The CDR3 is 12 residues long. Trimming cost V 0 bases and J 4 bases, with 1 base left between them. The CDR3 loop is CASSYSYNEQFF. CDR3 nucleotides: TGTGCCAGCAGTTACTCTTACAATGAGCAGTTCTTC.

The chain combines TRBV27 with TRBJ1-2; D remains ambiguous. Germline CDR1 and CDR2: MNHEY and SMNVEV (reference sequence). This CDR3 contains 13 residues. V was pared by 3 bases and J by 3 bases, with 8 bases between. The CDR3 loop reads CASSFSQHYGYTF. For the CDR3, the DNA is TGTGCCAGCAGTTTCAGCCAACACTATGGCTACACCTTC.

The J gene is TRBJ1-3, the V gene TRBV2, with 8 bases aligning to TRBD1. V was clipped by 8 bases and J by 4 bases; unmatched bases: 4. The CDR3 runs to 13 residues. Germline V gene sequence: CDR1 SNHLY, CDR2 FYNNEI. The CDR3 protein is CASFQGAGNTIYF. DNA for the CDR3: TGTGCCAGCTTTCAGGGGGCGGGAAACACCATATATTTT.

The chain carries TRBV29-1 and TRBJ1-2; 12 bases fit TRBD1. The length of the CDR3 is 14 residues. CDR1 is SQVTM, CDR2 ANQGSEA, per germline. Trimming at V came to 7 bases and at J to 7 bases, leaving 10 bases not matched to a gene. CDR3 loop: CSARDRGRFGGYTF. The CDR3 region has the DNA TGCAGCGCTCGGGACAGGGGGCGTTTTGGTGGCTACACCTTC.

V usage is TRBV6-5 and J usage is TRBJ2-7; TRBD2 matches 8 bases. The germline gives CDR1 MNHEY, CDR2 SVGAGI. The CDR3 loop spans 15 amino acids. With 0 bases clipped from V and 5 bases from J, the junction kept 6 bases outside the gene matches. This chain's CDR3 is CASSYSTSGGHEQYF. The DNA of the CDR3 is TGTGCCAGCAGTTACTCGACCAGCGGGGGTCACGAGCAGTACTTC.